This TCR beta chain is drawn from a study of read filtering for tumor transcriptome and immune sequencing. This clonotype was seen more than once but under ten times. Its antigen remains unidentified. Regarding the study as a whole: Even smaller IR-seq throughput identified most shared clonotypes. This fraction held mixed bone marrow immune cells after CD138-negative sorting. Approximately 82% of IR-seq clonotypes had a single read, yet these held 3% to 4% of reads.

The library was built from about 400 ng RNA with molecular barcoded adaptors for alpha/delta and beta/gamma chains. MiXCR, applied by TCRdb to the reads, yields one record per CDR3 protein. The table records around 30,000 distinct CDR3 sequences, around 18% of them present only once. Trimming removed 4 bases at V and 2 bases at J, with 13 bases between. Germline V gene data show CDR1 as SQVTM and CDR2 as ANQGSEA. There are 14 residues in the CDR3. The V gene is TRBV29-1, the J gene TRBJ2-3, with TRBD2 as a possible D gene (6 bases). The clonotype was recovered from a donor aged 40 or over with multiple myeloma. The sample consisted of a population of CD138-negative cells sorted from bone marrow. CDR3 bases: TGCAGCGTTGGAAGTAGCGGATTCACAGATACGCAGTATTTT. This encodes CSVGSSGFTDTQYF.